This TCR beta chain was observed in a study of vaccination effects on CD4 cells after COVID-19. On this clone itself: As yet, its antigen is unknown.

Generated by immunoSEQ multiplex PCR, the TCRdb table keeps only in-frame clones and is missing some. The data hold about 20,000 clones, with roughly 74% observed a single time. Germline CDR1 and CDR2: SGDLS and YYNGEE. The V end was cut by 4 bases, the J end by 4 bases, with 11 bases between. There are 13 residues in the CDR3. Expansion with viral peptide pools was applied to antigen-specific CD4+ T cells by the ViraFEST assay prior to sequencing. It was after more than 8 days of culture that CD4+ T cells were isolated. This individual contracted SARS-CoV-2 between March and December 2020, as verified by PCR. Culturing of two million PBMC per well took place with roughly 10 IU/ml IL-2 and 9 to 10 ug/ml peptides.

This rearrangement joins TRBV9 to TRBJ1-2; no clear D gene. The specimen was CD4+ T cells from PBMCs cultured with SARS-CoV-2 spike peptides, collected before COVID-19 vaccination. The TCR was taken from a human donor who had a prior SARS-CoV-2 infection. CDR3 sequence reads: CASSPDRSYGYTF. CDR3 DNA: TGTGCCAGCAGCCCCGACCGGAGCTATGGCTACACCTTC.